Below, 15 T cell receptor beta chains from the same sample are listed, as sequenced in a study of PD-1 blockade in classical Hodgkin lymphoma. With no exception, relapse followed autologous stem cell transplantation in all patients, and brentuximab vedotin exposure varied. The data were produced by immunoSEQ multiplex PCR, yet TCRdb's version contains in-frame clones alone and is incomplete. Found here are about 110,000 clones, about 89% of them singletons; the top ten hold just under 20%. This specimen consisted of peripheral blood mononuclear cells (PBMCs), obtained before the second cycle of nivolumab. The receptors derive from a human donor with classical Hodgkin lymphoma.

CDR3 sequence: CASSFRVRSYEQYF. CDR3 coding DNA: TGTGCCAGCAGCTTCCGGGTACGCTCCTACGAGCAGTACTTC. The chain carries TRBV11-2 and TRBJ2-7; D remains ambiguous. The CDR3 loop spans 14 amino acids. The germline gives CDR1 SGHAT, CDR2 FQNNGV. The ends were cut back, 3 bases at V and 0 bases at J, with 9 bases in the middle.

The chain has TRBV27 and TRBJ2-1; TRBD1 agrees at 7 bases. CDR1 is MNHEY, CDR2 SMNVEV, per germline (reference sequence). Germline trimming cut 5 bases from V and 5 bases from J; bases unmatched to any gene: 9. The CDR3 has 15 residues. The CDR3 loop reads CASSPRQGVHNEQFF. DNA for the CDR3: TGTGCCAGCAGTCCTCGACAGGGAGTCCACAATGAGCAGTTCTTC.

This clone showed up just once. The gene calls are TRBV6-1 and TRBJ2-7; D assignment may be TRBD1 or TRBD2 (7 bases each). Germline CDR1 reads MNHNS; CDR2 reads SASEGT. This CDR3 has 14 residues. The V end lost 8 bases, the J end lost 2 bases, and 16 bases lay between the germline ends. The CDR3 bases are TGTGCCAGCGGGGGGGGGACAGCAACCTACGAGCAGTACTTC. Amino acids: CASGGGTATYEQYF.

The chain has TRBV4-2 and TRBJ2-3, with TRBD2 matching 12 bases. The junction had 9 bases not matched to a gene; V was cut back by 0 bases and J by 2 bases. Germline CDR1 is LGHNA and CDR2 is YNFKEQ. This CDR3 comprises 19 residues. CDR3 residues: CASSQDFDGLAGITDTQYF. Written as DNA, the CDR3 is TGTGCCAGCAGCCAAGATTTTGATGGACTAGCGGGAATCACAGATACGCAGTATTTT.

This clone was detected once. CDR3 sequence reads: CASSYGVGPNYGYTF. DNA for the CDR3: TGTGCCAGCAGTTACGGCGTGGGACCGAACTATGGCTACACCTTC. The chain employs TRBV6-5 and TRBJ1-2; D is perhaps TRBD1 (5 bases). Germline V lookup: CDR1 MNHEY, CDR2 SVGAGI. V lost 2 bases, J lost 2 bases, and 12 bases lay in between. The CDR3 sequence is 15 residues long.

The chain recombines TRBV27 with TRBJ1-1; D gene ambiguous. CDR3 length: 11 amino acids. From germline, CDR1 is MNHEY and CDR2 SMNVEV (reference sequence). V dropped 7 bases and J dropped 2 bases, with 5 bases sitting between them. In nucleotides, the CDR3 is TGTGCCAGCATAAGAAACACTGAAGCTTTCTTT. It encodes CASIRNTEAFF.

This clone appeared a single time. V gene TRBV15 combines with J gene TRBJ1-3; D gene uncertain. V lost 0 bases and J lost 0, with 6 bases in between. The germline CDR1 and CDR2 sequences are LNHNV and YYDKDF (reference sequence). The CDR3 covers 15 residues. The DNA of the CDR3 is TGTGCCACCAGCAGAGACATCGGCTCTGGAAACACCATATATTTT. Its protein is CATSRDIGSGNTIYF.

The chain joins TRBV5-4 to TRBJ1-2; TRBD1 might be the D (5 bases). V was pared by 3 bases and J by 0 bases, with 15 bases between. Germline CDR1 SGHNT, CDR2 YYREEE (reference sequence). The CDR3 runs to 16 residues. In DNA, the CDR3 is TGTGCCAGCAGCTCCGCGGTCCGGGGGACTAACTATGGCTACACCTTC. Translation: CASSSAVRGTNYGYTF.

The chain is built from TRBV19 and TRBJ2-7, with unresolved D. Germline V CDR1 and CDR2: LNHDA, SQIVND (reference sequence). V shed 9 bases and J shed 3 bases, with 9 bases lying between them. This CDR3 is built from 11 residues. The CDR3, as DNA: TGTGCCAGCACGGACGACTACGAGCAGTACTTC. Its protein product is CASTDDYEQYF.

This chain joins TRBV11-2 and TRBJ1-5; TRBD1 agrees at 9 bases. This CDR3 is 13 amino acids long. Germline CDR1 and CDR2: SGHAT and FQNNGV. V trimming: 10 bases; J trimming: 6 bases; junction bases outside the gene matches: 7. The CDR3 here is CAKGQGGFQPQHF. CDR3 in DNA: TGTGCCAAGGGACAGGGCGGGTTTCAGCCCCAGCATTTT.

This clone was recorded a few times. The V and J genes are TRBV2 and TRBJ1-2, with D unclear. The CDR3 runs 11 residues. Germline lookup yields CDR1 SNHLY and CDR2 FYNNEI. Trimming removed 9 bases from V and 8 bases from J, with 13 bases in between. The CDR3 is CASQLGEGYTF. In nucleotides, the CDR3 is TGTGCCAGTCAGCTGGGAGAGGGCTACACCTTC.

The chain employs TRBV18 and TRBJ2-3; D might be TRBD2 (5 bases). Germline V gene data show CDR1 as KGHSH and CDR2 as LQKENI. Trimming left V 6 bases short and J 4 bases short, with 20 bases between. The CDR3 is 16 amino acids. In DNA, the CDR3 is TGTGCCAGCTCGCGCGGACTGCCCGGAATGGCAGATACGCAGTATTTT. This sequence encodes CASSRGLPGMADTQYF.

The chain's CDR3 is CASSQVRYEQYF. The CDR3, as DNA: TGTGCCAGCAGCCAGGTCCGCTACGAGCAGTACTTC. The chain has TRBV6-6 and TRBJ2-7; D gene uncertain. Trimming took off 6 bases at V and 3 bases at J, with 9 bases between the two ends. CDR1 MNHNY and CDR2 SVGAGI come from the germline V gene (reference sequence). The length of the CDR3 is 12 residues.

This chain connects TRBV9 to TRBJ1-1; D is perhaps TRBD1 (5 bases). The germline V gene encodes CDR1 SGDLS and CDR2 YYNGEE. The ends were cut back, 5 bases at V and 4 bases at J, with 12 bases in the middle. The CDR3 runs 13 residues. The CDR3 sequence: CASSRGQGTEAFF. CDR3 in DNA: TGTGCCAGCAGTAGGGGTCAGGGCACTGAAGCTTTCTTT.

The V and J genes are TRBV7-2 and TRBJ2-4, with 11 bases aligning to TRBD2. Germline loops: CDR1 SGHTA, CDR2 FQGNSA. The CDR3 extends over 17 amino acids. V lost 2 bases and J lost 8; bases outside the gene matches: 11. The CDR3 reads CASSLRIAGGPMDIQYF. CDR3 sequence (DNA): TGTGCCAGCAGCTTAAGGATAGCGGGAGGGCCTATGGACATTCAGTACTTC.